This T cell receptor beta chain was sequenced in a study of cytomegalovirus exposure and HLA in healthy donors. Across the whole study: T cells numbering around 200 million yielded approximately 120 million unique TCR beta sequences in an earlier analysis. General study findings and limits: Exclusion applied to some V segments, including TRBV6-2 and TRBV6-3, as they were indistinguishable. Associated with HLA alleles at 0.05 false discovery rate in a later analysis were 15,000 to 20,000 TCR beta sequences.

The CDR3 has 15 amino acids. Germline-derived CDR1 and CDR2 are SGHTA and FQGNSA. The junction had 5 bases not matched to a gene; V was cut back by 5 bases and J by 3 bases. In the case of this clone: Its antigen is undetermined.

It was with 60 Vbeta and 13 Jbeta primers that the PCR ran. Method: immunoSEQ multiplex PCR; TCRdb's copy keeps in-frame clones and lacks some. This sample has 150,000 to 200,000 clones, with approximately 80% found just once. This TCR was recovered from a man aged 55 to 70 in good health and CMV-seronegative. Sequencing input: PBMCs. V is TRBV7-2 and J is TRBJ1-4, with 8 bases that match TRBD1. The CDR3 reads CASSRPQGANEKLFF. The CDR3 DNA sequence: TGTGCCAGCAGCCGCCCACAGGGGGCTAATGAAAAACTGTTTTTT.